Following are 21 T cell receptor beta chains from one sample sequenced in a study of human T cells and chemical hapten exposure. Regarding time point: pre-sensitization, week 0. Treatment noted: therapeutic diphenylcyclopropenone sensitization with weekly scalp DPC. One entry per CDR3 protein results from TCRdb running MiXCR on the RACE reads. The sample contains tens of thousands of distinct CDR3 sequences, roughly a tenth of which appear only once. The specimen comprised whole blood, sampled in connection with sensitization to the hapten diphenylcyclopropenone (DPC). These receptors were taken from a woman in her 40s with alopecia areata. Some clones in this sample may be carry-over from other donors' samples.

This clonotype was counted at least ten times. The chain recombines TRBV19 with TRBJ1-5; D unresolved. V lost 5 bases and J 3 bases, leaving 14 bases between the germline ends. Germline CDR1 and CDR2: LNHDA and SQIVND (reference sequence). The CDR3 covers 15 residues. The CDR3 spells CASSPKDGYNQPQHF. The CDR3 DNA reads as TGTGCCAGTAGTCCCAAGGACGGATACAATCAGCCCCAGCATTTT.

This clonotype has ten or more counts. The CDR3, as DNA: TGTGCCAGCAGGGACATAGCCAAAAACATTCAGTACTTC. Translation gives CASRDIAKNIQYF. This chain connects TRBV28 to TRBJ2-4; D is perhaps TRBD1 (5 bases). Germline lookup yields CDR1 MDHEN and CDR2 SYDVKM. The CDR3 consists of 13 residues. V was clipped by 6 bases and J by 0 bases, with 6 bases between them.

The rearrangement links TRBV6-1 to TRBJ1-1; the D is unclear. V gave up 6 bases and J gave up 3 bases, with 5 bases separating them. The CDR3 length is 11 residues. Per germline, CDR1 MNHNS and CDR2 SASEGT. The CDR3 reads CASRPDTEAFF. The DNA for the CDR3 is TGTGCCAGCAGGCCGGACACTGAAGCTTTCTTT.

This clonotype was detected only a few times. The genes are TRBV6-6 and TRBJ1-1, with D hard to call. The CDR3 totals 14 residues. Germline CDR1 reads MNHNY; CDR2 reads SVGAGI (reference sequence). The V end lost 7 bases, the J end lost 4 bases, and 16 bases lay between the germline ends. The CDR3 reads CASMPSNVRTEAFF. CDR3 nucleotides: TGTGCCAGCATGCCATCGAACGTGCGCACTGAAGCTTTCTTT.

This clonotype was seen a few times. The J gene is TRBJ2-1, the V gene TRBV7-2, with 7 nucleotides matching TRBD2. Germline V gene lookup returns CDR1 SGHTA and CDR2 FQGNSA. V lost 2 bases to trimming and J lost 9 bases; unmatched junction nucleotides: 10. There are 15 residues in the CDR3. In nucleotides, the CDR3 is TGTGCCAGCAGCTTAACCCGACTAGCCGGGATTGAGCAGTTCTTC. Translating gives CASSLTRLAGIEQFF.

The sample holds many counts of this clonotype. The J gene is TRBJ2-6, the V gene TRBV11-2; D is unclear. The length of the CDR3 is 16 residues. Deletions cut 0 bases from V and 4 bases from J, with 10 bases between. Germline CDR1 and CDR2: SGHAT and FQNNGV. This CDR3 reads CASSLDRAGGANVLTF. As DNA, the CDR3 is TGTGCCAGCAGCTTAGATCGGGCCGGGGGGGCCAACGTCCTGACTTTC. Filled out from reference TRBV11-2 and TRBJ2-6, the complete variable domain reads EAGVAQSPRYKIIEKRQSVAFWCNPISGHATLYWYQQILGQGPKLLIQFQNNGVVDDSQLPKDRFSAERLKGVDSTLKIQPAKLEDSAVYLCASSLDRAGGANVLTFGAGSRLTVL.

This clonotype showed up just a few times. This chain links TRBV3-1 with TRBJ1-5, with 8 bases identical to TRBD1. This CDR3 has 15 residues. V gave up 0 bases and J gave up 2 bases; unmatched junction bases: 0. Germline V lookup: CDR1 LGHDT, CDR2 YNNKEL (reference sequence). CDR3 region: CASSQETGGNQPQHF. CDR3 DNA: TGTGCCAGCAGCCAAGAGACAGGGGGCAATCAGCCCCAGCATTTT.

The rearrangement links TRBV4-1 to TRBJ1-5; 10 bases are a match to TRBD1. The CDR3 consists of 16 residues. The J segment lost 5 bases and the V segment lost 4 bases, leaving 8 bases of the junction unmatched. Germline CDR1 is MGHRA and CDR2 is YSYEKL. The DNA for the CDR3 is TGCGCCAGCAGCCTGTACGACAGGGGGCGGGATCAGCCCCAGCATTTT. Its translation: CASSLYDRGRDQPQHF.

This clonotype was detected a few times. The chain carries TRBV7-2 and TRBJ2-3; 9 bases align to TRBD2. The CDR3 spans 16 residues. Germline trimming cut 5 bases from V and 5 bases from J; bases unmatched to any gene: 11. Germline loops: CDR1 SGHTA, CDR2 FQGNSA. CDR3 bases: TGTGCCAGCAGCCGGGCCCTAGCGGGGTCCCTAGATACGCAGTATTTT. Its protein product is CASSRALAGSLDTQYF. The whole variable domain, filled in from reference TRBV7-2 and TRBJ2-3, reads GAGVSQSPSNKVTEKGKDVELRCDPISGHTALYWYRQSLGQGLEFLIYFQGNSAPDKSGLPSDRFSAERTGGSVSTLTIQRTQQEDSAVYLCASSRALAGSLDTQYFGPGTRLTVL.

This clonotype was counted ten times or more. The chain joins TRBV5-8 to TRBJ2-2, with TRBD1 matching 8 bases. CDR1 and CDR2 from the germline V gene are SGHTS and YDEGEE. Trimming took 4 bases from V and 4 from J; bases not matched to a gene: 9. The CDR3 runs to 16 residues. The CDR3 is CASSTYTGGSTGELFF. Here the CDR3 DNA reads TGTGCCAGCAGCACCTATACAGGGGGTAGCACCGGGGAGCTGTTTTTT. Combining the CDR3 with reference TRBV5-8 and TRBJ2-2 gives the whole variable domain EAGVTQSPTHLIKTRGQQATLRCSPISGHTSVYWYQQALGLGLQFLLWYDEGEERNRGNFPPRFSGRQFPNYSSELNVNALELEDSALYLCASSTYTGGSTGELFFGEGSRLTVL.

The V and J genes are TRBV9 and TRBJ2-7; perhaps TRBD2 as D (5 bases). Trimming shortened V by 0 bases and J by 6 bases, and 10 bases separated the two germline ends. The CDR3 loop spans 13 amino acids. The germline CDR1 and CDR2 sequences are SGDLS and YYNGEE. The chain's CDR3 is CASSVDPSGEQYF. Written as DNA, the CDR3 is TGTGCCAGCAGCGTAGATCCCAGCGGCGAGCAGTACTTC. Drawing the rest from reference TRBV9 and TRBJ2-7, the complete variable domain is DSGVTQTPKHLITATGQRVTLRCSPRSGDLSVYWYQQSLDQGLQFLIQYYNGEERAKGNILERFSAQQFPDLHSELNLSSLELGDSALYFCASSVDPSGEQYFGPGTRLTVT.

This clonotype was seen at least ten times. V usage is TRBV6-2 or TRBV6-3 and J usage is TRBJ1-5; the match to TRBD1 covers 9 bases. After removal of 5 bases from V and 3 bases from J, the junction contained 5 bases not matched to a gene. The germline CDR1 and CDR2 sequences are MNHEY and SVGEGT. The CDR3 consists of 15 residues. CDR3 nucleotides: TGTGCCAGCAGTCGGACAGGGGATCCCAATCAGCCCCAGCATTTT. Its translation: CASSRTGDPNQPQHF.

This clonotype was found many times. V and J are TRBV6-2 or TRBV6-3 and TRBJ1-5, with D possibly matching TRBD1 (5 bases). V was clipped by 4 bases and J by 3 bases, with 16 bases between them. The germline gives CDR1 MNHEY, CDR2 SVGEGT. CDR3 length: 16 residues. CDR3 amino acids: CASSSLSTVDNQPQHF. The CDR3 DNA reads TGTGCCAGCAGTTCCCTCTCGACAGTGGACAATCAGCCCCAGCATTTT.

About this clonotype itself: A much larger clone is a single base away; this may be a read error. The rearrangement uses TRBV7-2 and TRBJ2-7; D perhaps matches TRBD1 (5 bases). The CDR3 is 16 amino acids. V lost 0 bases to trimming and J lost 9 bases, with 21 bases between them. From germline, CDR1 is SGHTA and CDR2 FQGNSA. The DNA of the CDR3 is TGTACCAGCAGCTTAGCTTCGGGCAGGGTCAAAGGCGTGCAGTACTTC. This sequence encodes CTSSLASGRVKGVQYF.

CDR3 DNA sequence: TGTGCCAGCAGTGCCTCGCGAGGGGGCAGACACCCGGGAGGCTACACCTTC. Amino acids: CASSASRGGRHPGGYTF. The J gene is TRBJ1-2, the V gene TRBV25-1; 7 positions agree with TRBD1. V dropped 4 bases and J dropped 8; count of bases not matched to a gene: 19. The length of the CDR3 is 17 residues. Germline V gene data show CDR1 as MGHDK and CDR2 as SYGVNS.

This rearrangement joins TRBV7-2 to TRBJ2-7; D is unclear. The CDR3 runs 12 residues. CDR1 is SGHTA, CDR2 FQGNSA, per germline. Trimming removed 2 bases at V and 6 bases at J, with 8 bases between. The CDR3 sequence is CASSLSGVEQYF. In DNA, the CDR3 is TGTGCCAGCAGCTTATCTGGGGTCGAGCAGTACTTC.

At least ten counts were recorded for this clonotype. The chain combines TRBV3-1 with TRBJ2-5, with 8 bases aligning to TRBD2. V lost 0 bases, J lost 5 bases, and 8 bases stayed unmatched. The CDR3 spans 16 residues. Looked up from germline, CDR1 is LGHDT and CDR2 is YNNKEL (reference sequence). For the CDR3, the DNA is TGTGCCAGCAGCCAAGACCGGGGGGGCCCTTTGGAGACCCAGTACTTC. Its translation is CASSQDRGGPLETQYF.

V usage is TRBV25-1 and J usage is TRBJ2-5, with D unresolved. V shed 3 bases and J shed 5 bases, with 13 bases lying between them. Germline V gene data show CDR1 as MGHDK and CDR2 as SYGVNS. The CDR3 runs to 14 residues. The CDR3 spells CASSDPRAGETQYF. In DNA form, the CDR3 reads TGTGCCAGCAGTGACCCCCGGGCCGGGGAGACCCAGTACTTC.

This clonotype was observed many times. This chain links TRBV24-1 with TRBJ2-7; 7 bases align to TRBD1. Germline lookup yields CDR1 KGHDR and CDR2 SFDVKD. This CDR3 contains 11 residues. The V segment lost 9 bases and the J segment 7 bases; nucleotides outside the gene matches: 5. CDR3 residues: CATGEGAEQYF. Here the CDR3 DNA reads TGTGCCACCGGAGAGGGGGCAGAGCAGTACTTC.

This clonotype has a count of ten or more. The chain couples TRBV20-1 to TRBJ2-1; D remains unclear. CDR1 and CDR2 from the germline V gene are DFQATT and SNEGSKA (reference sequence). Trimming left V 0 bases short and J 1 base short, with 4 bases between. CDR3 length: 13 amino acids. CDR3 nucleotides: TGCAGTGCTAGAGAAACTTCCTACAATGAGCAGTTCTTC. It specifies CSARETSYNEQFF.

Turning to this clonotype: Given a much more abundant clone one base away, this may be a read error. This chain links TRBV13 with TRBJ1-1; D might be TRBD1 (6 bases). This CDR3 spans 14 amino acids. The germline gives CDR1 PRHDT, CDR2 FYEKMQ (reference sequence). The DNA for the CDR3 is TGTACGTCGGGGACAAGGGGTGATGGTACTGTAGCTTTCTTT. Its translation: CTSGTRGDGTVAFF.